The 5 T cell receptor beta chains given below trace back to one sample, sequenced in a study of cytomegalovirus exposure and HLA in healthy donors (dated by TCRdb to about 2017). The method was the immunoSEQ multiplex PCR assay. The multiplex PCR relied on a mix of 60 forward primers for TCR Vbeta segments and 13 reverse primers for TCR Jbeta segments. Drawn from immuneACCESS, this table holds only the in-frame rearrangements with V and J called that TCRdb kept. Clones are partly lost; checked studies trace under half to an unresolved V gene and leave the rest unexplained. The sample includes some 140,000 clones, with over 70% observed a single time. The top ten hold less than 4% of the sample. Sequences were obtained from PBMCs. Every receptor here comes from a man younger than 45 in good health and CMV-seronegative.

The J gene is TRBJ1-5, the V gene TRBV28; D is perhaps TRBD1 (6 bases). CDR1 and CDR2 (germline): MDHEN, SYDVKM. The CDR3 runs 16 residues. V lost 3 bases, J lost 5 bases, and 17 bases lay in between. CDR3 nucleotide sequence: TGTGCCAGCAGTTTTTTAGGAAGACAGGATGATCAGCCCCAGCATTTT. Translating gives CASSFLGRQDDQPQHF.

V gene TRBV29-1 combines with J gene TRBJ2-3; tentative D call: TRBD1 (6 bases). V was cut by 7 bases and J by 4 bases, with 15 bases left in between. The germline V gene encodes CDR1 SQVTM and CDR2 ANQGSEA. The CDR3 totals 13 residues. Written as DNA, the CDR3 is TGCAGCGCCCGAGGGGGTACTCCAGATACGCAGTATTTT. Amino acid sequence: CSARGGTPDTQYF.

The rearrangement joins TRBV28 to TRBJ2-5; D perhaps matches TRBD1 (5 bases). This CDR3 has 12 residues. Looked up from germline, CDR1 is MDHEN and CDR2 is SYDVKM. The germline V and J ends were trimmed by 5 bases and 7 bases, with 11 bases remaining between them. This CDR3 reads CASSTGPTTQYF. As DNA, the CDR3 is TGTGCCAGCAGTACAGGCCCCACGACCCAGTACTTC.

The CDR3 sequence is CAISEGVNRGTDTQYF. The DNA for the CDR3 is TGTGCCATCAGTGAAGGGGTCAATAGAGGCACAGATACGCAGTATTTT. The rearrangement uses TRBV10-3 and TRBJ2-3, with a weak D call TRBD1 (5 bases). CDR3 length: 16 residues. Trimming took off 3 bases at V and 1 base at J, with 14 bases between the two ends. Germline assignment: CDR1 ENHRY and CDR2 SYGVKD.

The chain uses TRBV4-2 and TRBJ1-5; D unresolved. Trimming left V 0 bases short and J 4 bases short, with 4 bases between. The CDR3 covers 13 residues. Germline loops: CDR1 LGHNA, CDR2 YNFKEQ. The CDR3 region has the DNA TGTGCCAGCAGCCAAGAATTAAATCAGCCCCAGCATTTT. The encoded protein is CASSQELNQPQHF.